The rows below give T cell receptor beta chains drawn from one sample of a study of CD8 T cells in ankylosing spondylitis. TCRdb re-derived calls from the 5' RACE reads in MiXCR, one entry per CDR3 protein. The sample has 200,000 to 300,000 distinct CDR3 sequences, roughly 10% seen once. The sequencing sample was made of blood, either unsorted or a sorted T cell fraction (not recorded which). The receptors come from a male donor with ankylosing spondylitis or in good health (not recorded which). Both conserved end residues are part of each CDR3. The D gene is left open where the match is weak. A row's size may be missing; if present it is once, few, many or a size class.

v_call	clone_size	d_call	j_call	cdr3_nt	cdr3_aa
TRBV7-3	few	NA	TRBJ2-3	TGTGCCAGCAGCCTTAAGGGGACAGATACGCAGTATTTT	CASSLKGTDTQYF
TRBV2	NA	NA	TRBJ2-5	TGTGCCAGCAGTGAAGGGGGAGTAGAGACCCAGTACTTC	CASSEGGVETQYF
TRBV7-7	NA	NA	TRBJ2-2	TGTGCCAGCAGCTTAGGAGTCATCACAGGGAGGAACACCGGGGTGCTGTTTTTT	CASSLGVITGRNTGVLFF
TRBV5-6	many	NA	TRBJ2-4	TGTGCCAGCAGCCAGGGGACTACCCAGTACTTC	CASSQGTTQYF
TRBV20-1	NA	NA	TRBJ2-7	TGCAGTGCTAGCTGGGCCGAAACGGGGTACGAGCAGTACTTC	CSASWAETGYEQYF
TRBV12-3/TRBV12-4	many	NA	TRBJ2-7	TGTGCCAGCAGTCCCCTAGCGGTCCGGGGGGCCGAGCAGTACTTC	CASSPLAVRGAEQYF
TRBV29-1	few	NA	TRBJ2-2	TGCAGCGTTGCTATAGGAGGGGTCGGGGAGCTGTTTTTT	CSVAIGGVGELFF
TRBV14	NA	NA	TRBJ2-1	TGTGCCAGCAGCCAAGACATTTACGATGAGCAGTTCTTC	CASSQDIYDEQFF
TRBV5-6	many	TRBD1	TRBJ2-3	TGTGCCAGCAGCGTGGTGACAGGGGGCGCAGATACGCAGTATTTT	CASSVVTGGADTQYF
TRBV7-3	few	NA	TRBJ2-1	TGTGCCAGCAGCTTAGCTACACACTCCTACAATGAGCAGTTCTTC	CASSLATHSYNEQFF
TRBV12-3/TRBV12-4	many	TRBD2	TRBJ2-2	TGTGCCAGCAGTTCCCGACTAGCGAAGAACACCGGGGAGCTGTTTTTT	CASSSRLAKNTGELFF
TRBV2	NA	TRBD1	TRBJ1-3	TGTGCCAGCATCCAGGACAGGGTCGGAAACACCATATATTTT	CASIQDRVGNTIYF
TRBV28	many	TRBD1	TRBJ1-2	TGTGCCAGCAGTTTATCAAGGGGCAGGGGGATCGGCGGCTACACCTTC	CASSLSRGRGIGGYTF
TRBV20-1	many	NA	TRBJ2-7	TGCAGTGCCCTCTCCGGGTTCCACGAGCAGTACTTC	CSALSGFHEQYF
TRBV27	NA	NA	TRBJ2-7	TGTGCCAGCAGTTCCACGACCGTCCCCAGGGAGCAGTACTTC	CASSSTTVPREQYF
TRBV7-9	few	NA	TRBJ2-1	TGTGCCAGCAGCTTAACGCGGCCCTTGGAGCAGTTCTTC	CASSLTRPLEQFF
TRBV5-1	many	NA	TRBJ2-3	TGCGCCAGCAGCTTCTCGCAGGCCCCCCGCACAGATACGCAGTATTTT	CASSFSQAPRTDTQYF
TRBV29-1	NA	TRBD2	TRBJ2-5	TGCAGCGTCGGGGGGACTAGCGGGAGCCAAGAGACCCAGTACTTC	CSVGGTSGSQETQYF
TRBV5-1	NA	NA	TRBJ2-3	TGCGCCAGCAGCTTGGCGGGTAGCAGTCTCACAGATACGCAGTATTTT	CASSLAGSSLTDTQYF
TRBV20-1	many	TRBD2	TRBJ2-1	TGCAGTGCCGCCCCTAGCGGGGGATACAATGAGCAGTTCTTC	CSAAPSGGYNEQFF
TRBV7-9	NA	NA	TRBJ2-5	TGTGCCAGCAGCAACTCCCCCCGACGGGACGAAGAGACCCAGTACTTC	CASSNSPRRDEETQYF
TRBV6-2/TRBV6-3	many	NA	TRBJ1-2	TGTGCCAGCAGTTACCGAGGGGGGCCTGTCTATGGCTACACCTTC	CASSYRGGPVYGYTF
TRBV12-3/TRBV12-4	few	TRBD1	TRBJ2-1	TGTGCCAGCAGCCCCACCCAGGGGGTTTACAATGAGCAGTTCTTC	CASSPTQGVYNEQFF
TRBV19	few	NA	TRBJ2-7	TGTGCCAGTAGTGTGGGGAGGTTTTCCTACGAGCAGTACTTC	CASSVGRFSYEQYF
TRBV5-1	few	NA	TRBJ2-3	TGCGCCAGCAGCTGGAACACAGATACGCAGTATTTT	CASSWNTDTQYF
TRBV6-5	many	TRBD2	TRBJ2-7	TGTGCCAGCAGTTTCGTAGCGGGAGTAGGGGAGCAGTACTTC	CASSFVAGVGEQYF
TRBV27	many	NA	TRBJ1-5	TGTGCCAGCAGTTTATTCGGGGGCCATAGCAATCAGCCCCAGCATTTT	CASSLFGGHSNQPQHF
TRBV2	few	NA	TRBJ2-7	TGTGCCAGCAGGGGACTGCAAGCCTACGAGCAGTACTTC	CASRGLQAYEQYF
TRBV10-3	many	NA	TRBJ2-5	TGTGCCATCAGTGAGGAGCACCAAGAGACCCAGTACTTC	CAISEEHQETQYF
TRBV5-1	many	NA	TRBJ1-5	TGCGCCAGCAGCTCCTCGGGGGGGGTTGGCCAGCCCCAGCATTTT	CASSSSGGVGQPQHF
TRBV12-3/TRBV12-4	many	NA	TRBJ1-1	TGTGCCAGCAGTTTGAGGGGGGGATTTACTGAAGCTTTCTTT	CASSLRGGFTEAFF
TRBV10-3	many	TRBD2	TRBJ2-3	TGTGCCATCGGGATGGGGGGGGACACAGATACGCAGTATTTT	CAIGMGGDTDTQYF
TRBV11-2	many	NA	TRBJ2-2	TGTGCCAGCAGCTCGAGACAGAACACCGGGGAGCTGTTTTTT	CASSSRQNTGELFF
TRBV3-1	NA	TRBD2	TRBJ2-4	TGTGCCACCAGCCGCGGGACTAGCGGGGGTGTAGCCAAAAACATTCAGTACTTC	CATSRGTSGGVAKNIQYF
TRBV14	few	TRBD1	TRBJ2-2	TGTGCCAGCAGCCAAGGGACAGGGGGCTCCACCGGGGAGCTGTTTTTT	CASSQGTGGSTGELFF
TRBV5-6	many	TRBD1	TRBJ2-7	TGTGCCAGCAGGTTTGCCGGGACAGTTCAGTACGAGCAGTACTTC	CASRFAGTVQYEQYF
TRBV9	many	NA	TRBJ1-4	TGTGCCAGCAGCGTAGGTGAAGGGGGGGAGGAAAAACTGTTTTTT	CASSVGEGGEEKLFF
TRBV4-1	few	NA	TRBJ2-5	TGCGCCAGCAGCCAAGGCAGATACCAAGAGACCCAGTACTTC	CASSQGRYQETQYF
TRBV12-3/TRBV12-4	many	NA	TRBJ2-1	TGTGCCAGCAGCCCCGGCGTCAGGTTCCAATTCGTCGCCAATGAGCAGTTCTTC	CASSPGVRFQFVANEQFF
TRBV28	NA	NA	TRBJ2-2	TGTGCCAGCAGTTTAATTTGGGCCGGGGAGCTGTTTTTT	CASSLIWAGELFF
TRBV20-1	many	TRBD2	TRBJ2-2	TGCAGTGCCCTTAGCGGGGGGAACACCGGGGAGCTGTTTTTT	CSALSGGNTGELFF
TRBV3-1	few	NA	TRBJ2-2	TGTGCCAGCAGCCAAGGGGACCGCAACACCGGGGAGCTGTTTTTT	CASSQGDRNTGELFF